What follows describes a single TCR beta chain. The data stem from a study of blood T cells in healthy people across ages. The ends lost 2 bases at V and 4 bases at J; junction bases unmatched: 3. Germline lookup yields CDR1 MNHNS and CDR2 SASEGT. The CDR3 sequence is 15 residues long. Then a second PCR, running roughly 7 to 11 cycles, was carried out with a sample-barcoded 5' primer and a J-beta primer mix. TCRdb processed the 5' RACE reads anew with MiXCR; each CDR3 protein has one entry. The top ten clones hold 7.9% of a sample with around 1.5 million distinct CDR3 sequences, about 40% of them seen once.

This TCR derives from a woman aged 18-35 years in good health. The chain uses TRBV6-1 and TRBJ2-3; 10 positions match TRBD2. The sequencing input was blood. The CDR3 nucleotides are TGTGCCAGCAGTGAATCAGCGGGGGGGCCAGATACGCAGTATTTT. Translated, it gives CASSESAGGPDTQYF.